The clone carrying this TCR beta chain was recorded only once. This entry is derived from a study of control samples from healthy donors and cancer patients. CDR3 length equals 14 residues. V was cut by 4 bases and J by 0 bases, with 7 bases left in between. From germline, CDR1 is LGHDT and CDR2 YNNKEL (reference sequence). Only in-frame clones appear in the TCRdb table, and some are missing; sequencing was by immunoSEQ multiplex PCR. The sample includes roughly 190,000 clones, around 91% seen only once; the top ten take around 1.5%. The source material was blood. The V and J genes are TRBV3-1 (or the pseudogene TRBV3-2) and TRBJ1-5, with TRBD1 as a possible D gene (5 bases). The clonotype was recovered from a woman in her twenties or thirties in good health. The CDR3 DNA reads TGTGCCAGCAGCCCCGACAGTAGCAATCAGCCCCAGCATTTT. This gives the protein CASSPDSSNQPQHF.